One and the same sample provided the 24 T cell receptor beta chains below, sequenced in a study of stem cell transplantation in POMP-related autoinflammatory disease. Measured with immunoSEQ multiplex PCR; TCRdb has only the in-frame clones, and not every one. This table has about 9,900 clones, roughly 77% appearing once. Sequencing was performed on CD4+ T cells from PBMCs, taken after stem cell transplantation. Source of these receptors: a human patient with POMP-related autoinflammation and immune dysregulation (PRAID). Some T cells may be provided by the graft donor.

The genes are TRBV30 and TRBJ1-1, with D possibly being TRBD1 (5 bases). The V gene's germline CDR1 is GTSNPN and CDR2 SVGIG (reference sequence). V gave up 6 bases and J gave up 0 bases, with 17 bases separating them. This CDR3 comprises 15 residues. The CDR3 region has the DNA TGTGCCTGCGCAGGGTTCGGCTCCTTGAACACTGAAGCTTTCTTT. Translating gives CACAGFGSLNTEAFF.

The chain links TRBV5-1 to TRBJ2-3; 7 nucleotides agree with TRBD2. Trimming removed 4 bases from V and 6 bases from J; junction bases left unmatched: 14. Germline CDR1 and CDR2: SGHRS and YFSETQ. The CDR3 has 16 residues. CDR3 coding DNA: TGCGCCAGCAGCCCCATTGGGTTGTTCGGGGGGGATACGCAGTATTTT. It translates to CASSPIGLFGGDTQYF.

V gene TRBV6-5 combines with J gene TRBJ1-4, with D possibly TRBD1 on 6 matching bases. Between the trimmed V and J ends, which lost 2 bases and 7 bases, there was a span of 11 bases. The CDR3 length is 14 residues. Germline assignment: CDR1 MNHEY and CDR2 SVGAGI. For the CDR3, the DNA is TGTGCCAGCAGTTACAGGGGGAAAGGTGAAAAACTGTTTTTT. Its protein is CASSYRGKGEKLFF.

The V call is TRBV27, the J call TRBJ2-5; 10 bases match TRBD2. The J segment lost 5 bases and the V segment lost 0 bases, leaving 6 bases of the junction unmatched. Germline V gene lookup returns CDR1 MNHEY and CDR2 SMNVEV (reference sequence). The CDR3 runs 16 residues. The CDR3, as DNA: TGTGCCAGCAGTTTATCGGTAGCGGGAGGAGGTGAGACCCAGTACTTC. Its protein is CASSLSVAGGGETQYF.

V usage is TRBV21-1 and J usage is TRBJ2-7; TRBD1, the table's D call, lacks a check against the DNA. TRBV21-1 corresponds to a pseudogene. The CDR3 contains 19 residues. The CDR3 loop is CASSPKGADRGPWIYEQYF. DNA of the CDR3: TGTGCCAGCAGCCCAAAAGGCGCGGACAGGGGCCCCTGGATCTACGAGCAGTACTTC.

The genes are TRBV7-2 and TRBJ2-2; 10 bases align to TRBD2. V lost 6 bases, J lost 1 base, and 2 bases stayed unmatched. The CDR3 has 15 residues. CDR1 and CDR2 (germline): SGHTA, FQGNSA. The CDR3 region is CASRVAGGNTGELFF. The CDR3 region has the DNA TGTGCCAGCAGAGTAGCGGGAGGGAACACCGGGGAGCTGTTTTTT.

This clone appeared a single time. At one boundary the junction diverges from the germline segment, which might be a read error. The chain carries TRBV27 and TRBJ2-7; D may be TRBD2 (6 bases). Germline V lookup: CDR1 MNHEY, CDR2 SMNVEV (reference sequence). The CDR3 has 15 residues. The CDR3 nucleotides read TGTGCCAGCAGTACCGCCTCGGACTACATCCGTGGCTTCGTATTC. The encoded protein is CASSTASDYIRGFVF.

V usage is TRBV6-5 and J usage is TRBJ1-5; 8 bases are shared with TRBD1. Per germline, CDR1 MNHEY and CDR2 SVGAGI. V was clipped by 7 bases and J by 1 base; unmatched bases: 3. CDR3 length: 14 residues. The DNA for the CDR3 is TGTGCCAGCAAACAGGGGGGAAGCAATCAGCCCCAGCATTTT. It codes for CASKQGGSNQPQHF.

In its sample, this clone ranks as medium-sized. The CDR3 nucleotides are TGTGCCAGCAGCGTAGTTAGCTCTGGGGCCAACGTCCTGACTTTC. It translates to CASSVVSSGANVLTF. V gene TRBV9 combines with J gene TRBJ2-6; no firm D call. The CDR3 sequence is 15 residues long. With 0 bases removed from V and 0 bases from J, the gap between germline ends came to 4 bases. Germline V gives CDR1 SGDLS, CDR2 YYNGEE.

The gene calls are TRBV10-3 and TRBJ1-1, with TRBD1 matching 8 bases. The CDR3 runs 14 residues. Trimming took 6 bases from V and 5 from J; bases not matched to a gene: 8. The V gene's germline CDR1 is ENHRY and CDR2 SYGVKD. CDR3 in DNA: TGTGCCATCAGCGGACAGGGTTCAGAGACTGAAGCTTTCTTT. Its protein is CAISGQGSETEAFF.

The chain's CDR3 is CASKSKVEQYF. The CDR3 DNA sequence: TGTGCCAGCAAGTCCAAGGTTGAGCAGTACTTC. V is TRBV6-1 and J is TRBJ2-7; no clear D gene. This CDR3 is 11 amino acids long. The germline gives CDR1 MNHNS, CDR2 SASEGT. V was trimmed by 7 bases and J by 7 bases, leaving 11 bases between them.

This chain joins TRBV30 and TRBJ2-1; 9 bases map to TRBD2. Trimming at V came to 3 bases and at J to 9 bases, leaving 9 bases not matched to a gene. The CDR3 runs 14 residues. The germline V gene has CDR1 GTSNPN and CDR2 SVGIG (reference sequence). The CDR3: CAWSWYGGGAEQFF. The CDR3 nucleotides are TGTGCCTGGAGCTGGTACGGCGGGGGGGCTGAGCAGTTCTTC.

V is TRBV9 and J is TRBJ2-2; TRBD2 agrees at 7 bases. The germline CDR1 and CDR2 sequences are SGDLS and YYNGEE. The V gene end was trimmed by 4 bases and the J gene end by 6 bases; junction bases not matched to a gene: 6. The CDR3 totals 14 residues. The CDR3 DNA follows: TGTGCCAGCAGCCCCGGCGGGGGAGCCGGGGAGCTGTTTTTT. The encoded protein is CASSPGGGAGELFF.

The genes are TRBV30 and TRBJ2-7; no definite D call. From germline, CDR1 is GTSNPN and CDR2 SVGIG (reference sequence). With 0 bases removed from V and 2 bases from J, the gap between germline ends came to 8 bases. The length of the CDR3 is 13 residues. The CDR3 protein is CAWSVEGPYEQYF. The CDR3 region has the DNA TGTGCCTGGAGTGTGGAAGGGCCCTACGAGCAGTACTTC.

This chain links TRBV9 with TRBJ2-1; D remains ambiguous. The CDR3 totals 15 residues. CDR1 SGDLS and CDR2 YYNGEE come from the germline V gene. V was trimmed by 0 bases and J by 0 bases, leaving 7 bases between them. The CDR3 spells CASSVDPSSYNEQFF. CDR3 DNA: TGTGCCAGCAGCGTAGACCCGAGCTCCTACAATGAGCAGTTCTTC.

This chain uses TRBV7-6 with TRBJ2-1; D not resolved. V dropped 4 bases and J dropped 5 bases, with 15 bases sitting between them. CDR3 size: 15 residues. The germline gives CDR1 SGHVS, CDR2 FNYEAQ. The CDR3 DNA follows: TGTGCCAGCAGCTATCGACCAGACCACAACAATGAGCAGTTCTTC. Protein sequence: CASSYRPDHNNEQFF.

This clone was seen once. The chain's CDR3 is CASSLAGKLFF. The CDR3 nucleotides read TGTGCCAGCAGCTTGGCCGGAAAACTGTTTTTT. The chain is built from TRBV5-8 and TRBJ1-4, with D unresolved. The V end lost 0 bases, the J end lost 10 bases, and 4 bases lay between the germline ends. CDR3 length equals 11 residues. Looked up from germline, CDR1 is SGHTS and CDR2 is YDEGEE.

The rearrangement links TRBV27 to TRBJ2-1; 9 bases are a match to TRBD2. The CDR3 is 17 residues long. The V gene's germline CDR1 is MNHEY and CDR2 SMNVEV (reference sequence). The V gene end was trimmed by 5 bases and the J gene end by 4 bases; junction bases not matched to a gene: 12. The CDR3 nucleotides read TGTGCCAGCAGTCCGGGACTAGCCTGGGAGAAATACAATGAGCAGTTCTTC. Translation gives CASSPGLAWEKYNEQFF.

The V gene is TRBV6-2 or TRBV6-3, the J gene TRBJ1-1, with D maybe TRBD1 (6 bases). This CDR3 spans 13 amino acids. Germline CDR1 MNHEY, CDR2 SVGEGT. V lost 5 bases, J lost 7 bases, and 14 bases lay in between. The CDR3 nucleotides are TGTGCCAGCAGTCGGACAGTGGGCATTGAAGCTTTCTTT. It yields the protein CASSRTVGIEAFF.

The chain combines TRBV11-2 with TRBJ2-5; 7 nucleotides agree with TRBD1. In germline, CDR1 is SGHAT, CDR2 FQNNGV. The CDR3 length is 16 residues. J lost 1 base, V lost 3 bases, and 8 bases had no gene match. The CDR3 nucleotides read TGTGCCAGCAGCTTCCGACAGGGTCCGGCCCAAGAGACCCAGTACTTC. Encoded protein: CASSFRQGPAQETQYF.

This sequence joins TRBV7-2 and TRBJ2-3; D is unresolved. Per germline, CDR1 SGHTA and CDR2 FQGNSA. Trimming removed 0 bases at V and 2 bases at J, with 3 bases between. This CDR3 spans 13 amino acids. The CDR3 here is CASSLAATDTQYF. CDR3 DNA: TGTGCCAGCAGCTTAGCGGCCACAGATACGCAGTATTTT.

The chain employs TRBV5-1 and TRBJ2-7; D ambiguous. The germline CDR1 and CDR2 sequences are SGHRS and YFSETQ. Deletions cut 4 bases from V and 6 bases from J, with 11 bases between. The CDR3 is 12 residues long. The CDR3 DNA reads TGCGCCAGCAGCGGGGATCAGTCCGAGCAGTACTTC. Its translation: CASSGDQSEQYF.

This clone was picked up a small number of times. The chain couples TRBV5-6 to TRBJ2-3; TRBD2 is a possible D gene (6 bases). The germline V gene has CDR1 SGHDT and CDR2 YYEEEE. The length of the CDR3 is 15 residues. V was pared by 4 bases and J by 2 bases, with 14 bases between. CDR3 amino acids: CASSLPSGVTDTQYF. In nucleotides, the CDR3 is TGTGCCAGCAGCCTACCTTCGGGGGTCACAGATACGCAGTATTTT.

The genes are TRBV6-2 or TRBV6-3 and TRBJ2-3, with 14 bases matching TRBD2. This CDR3 comprises 15 residues. The junction had 4 bases not matched to a gene; V was cut back by 4 bases and J by 7 bases. CDR1 MNHEY and CDR2 SVGEGT come from the germline V gene. CDR3 sequence: CASSLGLAGVHTQYF. In DNA, the CDR3 is TGTGCCAGCAGTTTGGGACTAGCGGGAGTGCATACGCAGTATTTT.